These 15 T cell receptor beta chains share one sample of origin, sequenced in a study of blood T cell repertoires in COVID-19 (dated by TCRdb to 2020 to 2021). The library relied on the immunoSEQ multiplex PCR assay. TCRdb provides this immuneACCESS table in a form limited to in-frame rearrangements. Some clones are lacking; in checked studies, under half of them reflect an unresolved V gene, and why the rest are absent is not known. This sample is represented by about 24,000 clones; about 81% of them were singletons. The biggest ten clones account for about 2.6% of the sample. Sequenced material: peripheral blood. These receptors originate from a woman in her seventies with COVID-19, enrolled during active disease.

The chain employs TRBV2 and TRBJ2-5; a possible D gene is TRBD2 (5 bases). Germline V gene lookup returns CDR1 SNHLY and CDR2 FYNNEI. The V end lost 4 bases, the J end lost 5 bases, and 14 bases lay between the germline ends. The CDR3 is made up of 14 amino acids. CDR3 amino acids: CASSGTSTGETQYF. The CDR3 DNA sequence: TGTGCCAGCAGTGGGACCTCAACGGGGGAGACCCAGTACTTC.

The rearrangement links TRBV6-5 to TRBJ2-7, with D maybe TRBD2 (6 bases). V was trimmed by 5 bases and J by 1 base, leaving 12 bases between them. The CDR3 runs to 14 residues. Per the germline V gene, CDR1 is MNHEY and CDR2 is SVGAGI. CDR3 in DNA: TGTGCCAGCAGTCTCGTAGCGGATTCCTACGAGCAGTACTTC. It codes for CASSLVADSYEQYF.

The gene calls are TRBV7-2 and TRBJ2-1; TRBD1 aligns across 8 bases. The CDR3 spans 15 residues. Looked up from germline, CDR1 is SGHTA and CDR2 is FQGNSA. V shed 0 bases and J 8 bases; nucleotides not matched to a gene: 6. As DNA, the CDR3 is TGTGCCAGCAGCTTAGCGCTGTCAGGGGGCGATGAGCAGTTCTTC. Its protein product is CASSLALSGGDEQFF.

This clone turned up a few times. The chain carries TRBV28 and TRBJ1-2; 7 bases agree with TRBD1. V trimming: 6 bases; J trimming: 9 bases; junction bases outside the gene matches: 10. The length of the CDR3 is 13 residues. The V gene's germline CDR1 is MDHEN and CDR2 SYDVKM. The CDR3 DNA sequence: TGTGCCAGCAGCGAGGACAGGCCAGGCCGCTACACCTTC. Protein sequence: CASSEDRPGRYTF.

This chain links TRBV27 with TRBJ2-7; the D gene is possibly TRBD2 (6 bases). Germline values: CDR1 MNHEY, CDR2 SMNVEV (reference sequence). V was clipped by 5 bases and J by 4 bases, with 18 bases between them. The CDR3 consists of 15 residues. The CDR3 region has the DNA TGTGCCAGCAGTGGGAGTGACGGGGGATTTTACGAGCAGTACGTC. Encoded protein: CASSGSDGGFYEQYV.

The J gene is TRBJ1-1, the V gene TRBV19, with TRBD1 as a possible D gene (6 bases). From germline, CDR1 is LNHDA and CDR2 SQIVND (reference sequence). Trimming took 6 bases from V and 2 from J, leaving 19 bases between them. This CDR3 contains 16 residues. CDR3 in amino acids: CASSLQGRTPNTEAFF. CDR3 nucleotides: TGTGCCAGTAGCCTACAGGGCCGCACCCCAAACACTGAAGCTTTCTTT.

This chain connects TRBV5-6 to TRBJ1-2; the match to TRBD1 covers 7 bases. Trimming at V came to 4 bases and at J to 3 bases, leaving 6 bases not matched to a gene. CDR3 length equals 14 residues. The germline CDR1 and CDR2 sequences are SGHDT and YYEEEE. CDR3 nucleotide sequence: TGTGCCAGCAGCCTCACAGGGGCGGACTATGGCTACACCTTC. Protein sequence: CASSLTGADYGYTF.

CDR3 coding DNA: TGCGCCAGCAGCCAGGGGGGGGGAAGAAGAACTGAAGCTTTCTTT. Translation: CASSQGGGRRTEAFF. This chain joins TRBV4-1 and TRBJ1-1; maybe TRBD1 (5 bases). The CDR3 runs to 15 residues. The germline V gene has CDR1 MGHRA and CDR2 YSYEKL. V lost 3 bases and J 5 bases, leaving 16 bases between the germline ends.

V gene TRBV29-1 combines with J gene TRBJ1-1, with 10 nucleotides matching TRBD1. CDR3 length: 14 residues. CDR1 and CDR2 (germline): SQVTM, ANQGSEA. With V trimmed by 6 bases and J by 3 bases, 7 bases remained unmatched. The CDR3 nucleotides are TGCAGCGTGACGACAGGGGGCAAGGACACTGAAGCTTTCTTT. This translates into CSVTTGGKDTEAFF.

This clone turned up a few times. The gene calls are TRBV6-2 or TRBV6-3 and TRBJ1-2; TRBD1 is a possible D gene (6 bases). CDR1 and CDR2 from the germline V gene are MNHEY and SVGEGT. CDR3 length: 15 residues. The ends were cut back, 4 bases at V and 4 bases at J, with 16 bases in the middle. CDR3 protein: CASSWARDILYGYTF. CDR3 DNA sequence: TGTGCCAGCAGTTGGGCGAGGGACATTCTCTATGGCTACACCTTC.

This clone occurred once. The CDR3, as DNA: TGTGCCAGCAGCTTGACAGGGACGATCTATGGCTACACCTTC. Translated, it gives CASSLTGTIYGYTF. This sequence joins TRBV5-4 and TRBJ1-2; weak D call: TRBD1 (6 bases). V lost 1 base and J lost 4, with 11 bases in between. The CDR3 sequence is 14 residues long. Germline V gene sequence: CDR1 SGHNT, CDR2 YYREEE (reference sequence).

The chain joins TRBV27 to TRBJ1-2; D gene unclear. The CDR3 is made up of 15 amino acids. V was cut by 7 bases and J by 1 base, with 16 bases left in between. Germline CDR1 reads MNHEY; CDR2 reads SMNVEV (reference sequence). The CDR3 spells CASTDLSSGNYGYTF. DNA for the CDR3: TGTGCCAGCACCGATCTTTCCTCCGGTAACTATGGCTACACCTTC.

This clone was seen a handful of times. Different DNA sequences within this sample yield the same CDR3. J is TRBJ1-2 and V is TRBV5-1; 10 bases are a match to TRBD1. The V gene end was trimmed by 2 bases and the J gene end by 7 bases; junction bases not matched to a gene: 2. From germline, CDR1 is SGHRS and CDR2 YFSETQ. This CDR3 has 13 amino acids. The CDR3 reads CASSLWTGGGYTF. The CDR3 DNA follows: TGCGCCAGCAGCTTATGGACAGGGGGTGGCTACACCTTC.

This rearrangement joins TRBV6-2 or TRBV6-3 to TRBJ1-2; possibly TRBD1 for D (6 bases). Trimming took off 6 bases at V and 4 bases at J, with 15 bases between the two ends. Per germline, CDR1 MNHEY and CDR2 SVGEGT. CDR3 length: 14 residues. CDR3: CASSLLTGTYGYTF. The DNA of the CDR3 is TGTGCCAGCAGCCTCTTGACAGGCACCTATGGCTACACCTTC.

This chain uses TRBV6-5 with TRBJ1-2; 7 nucleotides agree with TRBD1. V trimming: 6 bases; J trimming: 1 base; junction bases outside the gene matches: 2. CDR1 is MNHEY, CDR2 SVGAGI, per germline. The CDR3 consists of 13 residues. CDR3 loop: CASRGTVNYGYTF. The CDR3 bases are TGTGCCAGCAGAGGGACAGTTAACTATGGCTACACCTTC.